This TCR beta chain was identified during a study of shared clonotypes between healthy human individuals. Study-wide points: Researchers sampled only blood; tissue repertoires likely differ. Naive subsets generally exceeded memory subsets in estimated richness. Clonotype sharing levels among donors were expected to vary with sequencing depth.

Cells designated naive CD8 were CD45RO-negative and were positively selected for CCR7, with terminally differentiated effector memory CD45RA+ cells excluded. Trimming pared 1 base from V and 8 bases from J, leaving 15 bases between. The CDR3 sequence is 15 residues long. Germline lookup yields CDR1 SGHTA and CDR2 FQGNSA. The data were produced by immunoSEQ multiplex PCR, yet TCRdb's version contains in-frame clones alone and is incomplete. The repertoire has hundreds of thousands of clones, 92% of them found once; the top ten carry roughly 24%. On this clone itself: Its antigen is as yet unknown.

The sequenced material came from naive CD8+ T cells sorted from blood. The receptor's source is a man in his thirties or forties in good health. This chain uses TRBV7-2 with TRBJ2-1, with D possibly TRBD2 on 6 matching bases. CDR3: CASSLELTAGDEQFF. For the CDR3, the DNA is TGTGCCAGCAGCTTAGAGTTAACAGCGGGCGATGAGCAGTTCTTC. Full variable domain (outside the CDR3, taken from reference TRBV7-2 and TRBJ2-1): GAGVSQSPSNKVTEKGKDVELRCDPISGHTALYWYRQSLGQGLEFLIYFQGNSAPDKSGLPSDRFSAERTGGSVSTLTIQRTQQEDSAVYLCASSLELTAGDEQFFGPGTRLTVL.